The 26 T cell receptor beta chains below all came from one sample that was sequenced in a study of T cells in Graves' hyperthyroidism and ophthalmopathy. It was RNA transcripts that yielded the amplified TCR beta CDR3 regions. The study used the HTBI primer set for a first-round RT-PCR of the TCR CDR3. TCRdb recomputed calls from the multiplex PCR reads with MiXCR, one row per CDR3 protein. The sample carries 300,000 to 350,000 distinct CDR3 sequences, 15% to 20% recorded once. The material sequenced was blood. The receptor set was obtained from a woman aged 40 to 50 with Graves' ophthalmopathy.

This clonotype was counted between two and nine times. The V and J genes are TRBV2 and TRBJ2-4, with D possibly TRBD1 on 5 matching bases. CDR1 is SNHLY and CDR2 is FYNNEI in the germline V gene. This CDR3 has 13 residues. Deletions cut 7 bases from V and 3 bases from J, with 10 bases between. As DNA, the CDR3 is TGTGCCAGCATGAAGGACAACAAAAACATTCAGTACTTC. Encoded protein: CASMKDNKNIQYF.

The sample holds many counts of this clonotype. The chain employs TRBV11-2 and TRBJ1-2; D is uncertain. V was shortened by 0 bases and J by 7 bases, with 15 bases between the two germline ends. This CDR3 comprises 15 residues. The germline CDR1 and CDR2 sequences are SGHAT and FQNNGV. The CDR3: CASSLDIWVEGGYTF. As DNA, the CDR3 is TGTGCCAGCAGCTTAGATATTTGGGTTGAGGGTGGCTACACCTTC.

The sample holds many counts of this clonotype. The CDR3: CASWGQGHEQYF. DNA for the CDR3: TGTGCCAGCTGGGGACAGGGCCACGAGCAGTACTTC. The gene calls are TRBV6-5 and TRBJ2-7; 9 bases agree with TRBD1. J gave up 5 bases and V 8 bases, and 4 bases lay outside the gene matches. The CDR3 runs 12 residues. Germline V gives CDR1 MNHEY, CDR2 SVGAGI.

This clonotype showed up many times. The chain has TRBV20-1 and TRBJ2-5; 9 bases map to TRBD2. CDR3 length: 13 residues. CDR1 DFQATT and CDR2 SNEGSKA come from the germline V gene (reference sequence). V shed 3 bases, J shed 9 bases, and the junction held 8 bases outside the gene matches. The CDR3 coding sequence is TGCAGTGCTAGTCTTTCCCGCGGGGGGGCCCAGTACTTC. Amino acids: CSASLSRGGAQYF.

This clonotype has at least ten counts. The chain has TRBV28 and TRBJ2-5; D might be TRBD2 (6 bases). Trimming took off 6 bases at V and 1 base at J, with 12 bases between the two ends. Germline loops: CDR1 MDHEN, CDR2 SYDVKM. This CDR3 comprises 14 residues. The CDR3 nucleotides are TGTGCCAGCAGGGGTGGGGGGTCCCAAGAGACCCAGTACTTC. This gives the protein CASRGGGSQETQYF.

This clonotype has a count of ten or more. CDR3 protein: CASSYPTGGANTEAFF. The CDR3 nucleotides are TGTGCCAGCAGTTACCCGACAGGGGGAGCGAACACTGAAGCTTTCTTT. The chain joins TRBV6-5 to TRBJ1-1; 9 positions match TRBD1. The V and J ends lost 2 bases and 1 base, in that order; junction bases with no gene match: 5. The CDR3 has 16 amino acids. Germline-derived CDR1 and CDR2 are MNHEY and SVGAGI.

This sequence joins TRBV6-5 and TRBJ1-6; weak D call: TRBD1 (5 bases). CDR3 length equals 16 residues. V shed 2 bases and J shed 5 bases, with 13 bases lying between them. Looked up from germline, CDR1 is MNHEY and CDR2 is SVGAGI. CDR3 DNA: TGTGCCAGCAGTTACACCCCATCGGGGGATAATTCACCCCTCCACTTT. It encodes CASSYTPSGDNSPLHF.

This clonotype was seen at least ten times. The V call is TRBV6-1, the J call TRBJ1-3; D call uncertain. The ends were cut back, 7 bases at V and 0 bases at J, with 10 bases in the middle. Germline V CDR1 and CDR2: MNHNS, SASEGT. This CDR3 spans 14 amino acids. This CDR3 reads CASKKGSSGNTIYF. The CDR3 coding sequence is TGTGCCAGCAAGAAGGGAAGCTCTGGAAACACCATATATTTT.

The table lists this clonotype with a few counts. The CDR3 spells CASSPVLAGDSDEQYF. The CDR3 bases are TGTGCCAGCAGTCCCGTCTTAGCGGGAGATTCGGACGAGCAGTACTTC. The rearrangement links TRBV6-2 or TRBV6-3 to TRBJ2-7; 9 bases map to TRBD2. Germline CDR1 and CDR2: MNHEY and SVGEGT. The trim removed 5 bases at V and 5 bases at J, leaving 13 bases unmatched. This CDR3 has 16 amino acids.

This clonotype showed up many times. V is TRBV5-1 and J is TRBJ1-5; D not certain. CDR3 length: 14 amino acids. V was pared by 0 bases and J by 7 bases, with 11 bases between. Germline V gives CDR1 SGHRS, CDR2 YFSETQ. CDR3 loop: CASSLDGDRQPQHF. The CDR3 coding sequence is TGCGCCAGCAGCTTGGACGGTGATCGACAGCCCCAGCATTTT.

This clonotype was observed many times. This chain uses TRBV28 with TRBJ2-3; D perhaps matches TRBD2 (5 bases). The CDR3 length is 15 residues. In germline, CDR1 is MDHEN, CDR2 SYDVKM. Deletions cut 6 bases from V and 5 bases from J, with 18 bases between. The CDR3: CASRPEGFGRDTQYF. The CDR3 nucleotides read TGTGCCAGCAGACCCGAGGGATTTGGGCGAGATACGCAGTATTTT.

This clonotype was recorded at least ten times. The J gene is TRBJ2-5, the V gene TRBV12-3 or TRBV12-4, with 9 bases that match TRBD2. The CDR3 length is 15 residues. The J segment lost 5 bases and the V segment lost 3 bases, leaving 7 bases of the junction unmatched. CDR3 sequence: CASSFGLAGSETQYF. In DNA form, the CDR3 reads TGTGCCAGCAGTTTCGGGCTAGCGGGATCGGAGACCCAGTACTTC.

Note on this clonotype: Just one base apart from a much larger clone, this may be a read error. No conserved phenylalanine or tryptophan ends this CDR3, so it is likely a read error. The chain carries TRBV20-1 and TRBJ2-7; D call uncertain. CDR3 size: 12 residues. Between the trimmed V and J ends, which lost 8 bases and 1 base, there was a span of 12 bases. Germline CDR1 is DFQATT and CDR2 is SNEGSKA (reference sequence). The CDR3 bases are TGCAGTACCCGGCCGGATTCCTACGAGCAGTACTTG. Translated, it gives CSTRPDSYEQYL.

The chain recombines TRBV6-5 with TRBJ1-1; the D gene is possibly TRBD1 (6 bases). V shed 0 bases and J shed 0 bases, with 11 bases lying between them. This CDR3 contains 16 residues. Germline CDR1 reads MNHEY; CDR2 reads SVGAGI. The CDR3 protein is CASSYSGGAVNTEAFF. For the CDR3, the DNA is TGTGCCAGCAGTTACTCGGGGGGCGCGGTGAACACTGAAGCTTTCTTT.

About this clonotype: At one end, the junction sequence differs from germline, possibly due to a read error. The genes are TRBV28 and TRBJ2-7; 11 bases match TRBD2. Germline V gene data show CDR1 as MDHEN and CDR2 as SYDVKM. The CDR3 runs to 15 residues. The CDR3 loop is CASSLFRSGRAPIAF. DNA for the CDR3: TGTGCCAGCAGTTTATTTCGTAGCGGGAGGGCTCCAATCGCCTTC.

There are many counts of this clonotype. The chain is built from TRBV7-2 and TRBJ1-2, with D uncertain. The CDR3 has 13 amino acids. Germline CDR1 is SGHTA and CDR2 is FQGNSA. V lost 5 bases, J lost 4 bases, and 11 bases lay in between. CDR3 in amino acids: CASSPRRGYGYTF. CDR3 DNA sequence: TGTGCCAGCAGCCCCCGCCGGGGCTATGGCTACACCTTC.

This clonotype was counted at least ten times. The chain combines TRBV20-1 with TRBJ1-5; a possible D gene is TRBD1 (5 bases). The germline gives CDR1 DFQATT, CDR2 SNEGSKA (reference sequence). Trimming shortened V by 4 bases and J by 5 bases, and 12 bases separated the two germline ends. The CDR3 consists of 13 residues. DNA for the CDR3: TGCAGTGCTACGGCCCTAGGGGATCAGCCCCAGCATTTT. Protein sequence: CSATALGDQPQHF.

This clonotype was counted at least ten times. V gene TRBV30 combines with J gene TRBJ2-4, with D unresolved. Trimming removed 1 base from V and 1 base from J, with 8 bases in between. The CDR3 covers 14 residues. Germline V gene data show CDR1 as GTSNPN and CDR2 as SVGIG (reference sequence). The CDR3 nucleotides are TGTGCCTGGAGTGGTTCTCCGGCCAAAAACATTCAGTACTTC. Its translation is CAWSGSPAKNIQYF.

V and J are TRBV13 and TRBJ2-7; possible D gene TRBD2, 6 bases. The CDR3 has 15 residues. Germline V CDR1 and CDR2: PRHDT, FYEKMQ (reference sequence). V lost 5 bases and J 0 bases, leaving 14 bases between the germline ends. The CDR3 is CASSPYEEGSYEQYF. Written as DNA, the CDR3 is TGTGCCAGCAGCCCCTACGAGGAGGGCTCCTACGAGCAGTACTTC.

The chain couples TRBV11-1 to TRBJ2-7; D ambiguous. The CDR3 is made up of 14 amino acids. Germline V gives CDR1 SGHAT, CDR2 FQDESV (reference sequence). V was clipped by 3 bases and J by 1 base, with 10 bases between them. In DNA form, the CDR3 reads TGTGCCAGCAGCTTTCAGGTCTGGTCCTACGAGCAGTACTTC. It is translated as CASSFQVWSYEQYF.

This clonotype was found many times. The V call is TRBV28, the J call TRBJ1-2; weak D call: TRBD1 (5 bases). The CDR3 has 14 residues. Between the trimmed V and J ends, which lost 1 base and 8 bases, there was a span of 14 bases. Germline V gene lookup returns CDR1 MDHEN and CDR2 SYDVKM. The CDR3 DNA follows: TGTGCCAGCAGTTTATACCGGGACCCGGAGGGCTACACCTTC. This encodes CASSLYRDPEGYTF.

The gene calls are TRBV6-5 and TRBJ2-7; 8 nucleotides match TRBD1. The CDR3 has 14 residues. J lost 5 bases, V lost 6 bases, and 9 bases had no gene match. Germline V lookup: CDR1 MNHEY, CDR2 SVGAGI. The CDR3 DNA reads as TGTGCCAGCAGGTATATGACAGGGGTCGACGAGCAGTACTTC. It encodes CASRYMTGVDEQYF.

In this sample, this clonotype turned up many times. This rearrangement joins TRBV30 to TRBJ2-7; D may be TRBD1 or TRBD2 (6 bases each). The CDR3 is 13 amino acids. Germline lookup yields CDR1 GTSNPN and CDR2 SVGIG (reference sequence). V was clipped by 1 base and J by 4 bases, with 11 bases between them. DNA of the CDR3: TGTGCCTGGAGTGCCGGGGGCGGTTACGAGCAGTACTTC. Translating gives CAWSAGGGYEQYF.

A single count supports this clonotype. A much bigger clone sits one base away, suggesting this may be a read error. Because it lacks the conserved phenylalanine or tryptophan at the end, this CDR3 is likely a read error. DNA for the CDR3: TGCAGTGCTGGAGACAGGGCGGATCAGCCCCAGCATCTT. Protein sequence: CSAGDRADQPQHL. J is TRBJ1-5 and V is TRBV20-1, with 7 bases fitting TRBD1. Germline V CDR1 and CDR2: DFQATT, SNEGSKA (reference sequence). This CDR3 spans 13 amino acids.

V is TRBV7-2 and J is TRBJ2-7, with no clear D. V dropped 6 bases and J dropped 7 bases, with 16 bases sitting between them. The CDR3 has 13 residues. Germline CDR1 is SGHTA and CDR2 is FQGNSA. The CDR3 region has the DNA TGTGCCAGCAGACCCGTCCCGGGTCGGGAGCAGTACTTC. Translated: CASRPVPGREQYF. Variable domain in full (rest from reference TRBV7-2 and TRBJ2-7): GAGVSQSPSNKVTEKGKDVELRCDPISGHTALYWYRQSLGQGLEFLIYFQGNSAPDKSGLPSDRFSAERTGGSVSTLTIQRTQQEDSAVYLCASRPVPGREQYFGPGTRLTVT.

This clonotype was found many times. The rearrangement joins TRBV11-2 to TRBJ2-7; D is unresolved. This CDR3 comprises 12 residues. Germline-derived CDR1 and CDR2 are SGHAT and FQNNGV. The germline V and J ends were trimmed by 4 bases and 9 bases, with 13 bases remaining between them. CDR3 coding DNA: TGTGCCAGCAGCTGGTTTAACGTAGGGCAGTACTTC. Translation: CASSWFNVGQYF.